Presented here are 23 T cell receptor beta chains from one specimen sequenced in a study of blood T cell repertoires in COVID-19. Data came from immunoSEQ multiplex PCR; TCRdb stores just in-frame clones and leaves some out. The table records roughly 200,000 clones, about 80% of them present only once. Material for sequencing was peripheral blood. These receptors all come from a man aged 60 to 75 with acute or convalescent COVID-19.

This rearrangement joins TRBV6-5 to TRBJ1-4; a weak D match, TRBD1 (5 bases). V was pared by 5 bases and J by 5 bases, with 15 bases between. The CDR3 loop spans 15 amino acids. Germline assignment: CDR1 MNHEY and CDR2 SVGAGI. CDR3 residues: CASSQGGSLNEKLFF. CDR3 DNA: TGTGCCAGCAGTCAGGGTGGCAGCCTGAATGAAAAACTGTTTTTT.

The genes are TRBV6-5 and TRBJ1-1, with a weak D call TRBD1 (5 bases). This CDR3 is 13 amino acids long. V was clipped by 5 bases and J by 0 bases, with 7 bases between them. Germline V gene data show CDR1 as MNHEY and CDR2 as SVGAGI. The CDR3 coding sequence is TGTGCCAGCAGTCCAGGGATGAACACTGAAGCTTTCTTT. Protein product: CASSPGMNTEAFF.

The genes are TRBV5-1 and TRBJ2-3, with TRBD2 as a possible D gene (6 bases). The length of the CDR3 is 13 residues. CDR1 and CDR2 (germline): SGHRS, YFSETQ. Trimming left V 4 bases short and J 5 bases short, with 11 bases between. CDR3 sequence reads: CASSRGTEDTQYF. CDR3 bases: TGCGCCAGCAGCCGGGGGACCGAAGATACGCAGTATTTT.

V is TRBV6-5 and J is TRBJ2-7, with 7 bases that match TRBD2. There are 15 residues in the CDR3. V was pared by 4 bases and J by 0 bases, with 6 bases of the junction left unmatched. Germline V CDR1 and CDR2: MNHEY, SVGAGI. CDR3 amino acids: CASSWFAGASYEQYF. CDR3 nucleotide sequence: TGTGCCAGCAGTTGGTTCGCGGGAGCCTCCTACGAGCAGTACTTC.

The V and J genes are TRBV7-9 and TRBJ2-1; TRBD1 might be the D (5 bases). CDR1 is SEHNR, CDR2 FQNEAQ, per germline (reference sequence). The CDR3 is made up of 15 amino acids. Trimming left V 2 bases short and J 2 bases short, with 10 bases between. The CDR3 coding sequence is TGTGCCAGCAGCTTAAGGGGCCGAGCCTACAATGAGCAGTTCTTC. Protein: CASSLRGRAYNEQFF.

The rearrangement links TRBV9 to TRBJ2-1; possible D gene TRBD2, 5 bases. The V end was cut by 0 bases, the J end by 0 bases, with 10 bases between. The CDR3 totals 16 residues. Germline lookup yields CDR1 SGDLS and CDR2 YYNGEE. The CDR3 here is CASSVESSASYNEQFF. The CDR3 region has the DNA TGTGCCAGCAGCGTAGAGAGTAGCGCCTCCTACAATGAGCAGTTCTTC. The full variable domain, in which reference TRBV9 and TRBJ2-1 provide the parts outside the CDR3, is DSGVTQTPKHLITATGQRVTLRCSPRSGDLSVYWYQQSLDQGLQFLIQYYNGEERAKGNILERFSAQQFPDLHSELNLSSLELGDSALYFCASSVESSASYNEQFFGPGTRLTVL.

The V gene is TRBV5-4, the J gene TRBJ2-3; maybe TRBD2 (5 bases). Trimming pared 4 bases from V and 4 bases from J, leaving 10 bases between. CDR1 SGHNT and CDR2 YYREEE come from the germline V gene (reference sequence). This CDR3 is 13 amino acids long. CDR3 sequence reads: CASSLTAADTQYF. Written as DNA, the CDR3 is TGTGCCAGCAGCCTCACAGCGGCAGATACGCAGTATTTT.

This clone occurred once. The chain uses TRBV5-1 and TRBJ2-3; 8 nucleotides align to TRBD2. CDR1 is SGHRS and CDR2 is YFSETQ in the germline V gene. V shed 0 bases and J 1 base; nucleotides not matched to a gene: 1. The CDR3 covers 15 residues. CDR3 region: CASSLGSGGTDTQYF. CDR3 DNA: TGCGCCAGCAGCTTGGGTAGCGGGGGCACAGATACGCAGTATTTT.

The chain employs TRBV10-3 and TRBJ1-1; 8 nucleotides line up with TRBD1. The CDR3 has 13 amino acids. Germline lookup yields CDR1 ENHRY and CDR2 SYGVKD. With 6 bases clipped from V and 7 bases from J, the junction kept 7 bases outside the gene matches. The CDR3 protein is CAIRQGGSGEAFF. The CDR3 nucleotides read TGTGCCATCAGACAGGGGGGGTCTGGTGAAGCTTTCTTT.

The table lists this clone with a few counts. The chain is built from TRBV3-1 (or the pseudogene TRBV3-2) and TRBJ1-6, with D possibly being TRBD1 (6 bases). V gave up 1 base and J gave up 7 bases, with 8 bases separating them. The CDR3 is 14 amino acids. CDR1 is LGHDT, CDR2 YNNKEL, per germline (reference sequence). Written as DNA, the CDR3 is TGTGCCAGCAGCCAAGGGACAGCCAATTCACCCCTCCACTTT. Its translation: CASSQGTANSPLHF.

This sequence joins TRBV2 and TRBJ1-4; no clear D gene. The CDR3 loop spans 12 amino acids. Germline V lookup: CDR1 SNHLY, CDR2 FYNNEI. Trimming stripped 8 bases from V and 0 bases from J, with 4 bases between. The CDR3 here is CASSATNEKLFF. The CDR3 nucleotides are TGTGCCAGCTCCGCAACTAATGAAAAACTGTTTTTT.

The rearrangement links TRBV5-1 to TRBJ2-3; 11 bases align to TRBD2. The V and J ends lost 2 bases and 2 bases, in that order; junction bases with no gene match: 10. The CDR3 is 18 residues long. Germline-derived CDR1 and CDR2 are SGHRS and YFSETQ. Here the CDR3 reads CASSLGLAGLLFTDTQYF. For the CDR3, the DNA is TGCGCCAGCAGCTTAGGACTAGCGGGCCTCCTCTTCACAGATACGCAGTATTTT.

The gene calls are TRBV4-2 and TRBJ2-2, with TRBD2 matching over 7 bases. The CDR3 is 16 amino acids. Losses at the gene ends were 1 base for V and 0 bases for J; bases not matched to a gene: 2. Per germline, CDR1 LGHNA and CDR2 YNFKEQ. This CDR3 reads CASSQGLAANTGELFF. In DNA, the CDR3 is TGTGCCAGCAGCCAAGGGCTAGCGGCGAACACCGGGGAGCTGTTTTTT.

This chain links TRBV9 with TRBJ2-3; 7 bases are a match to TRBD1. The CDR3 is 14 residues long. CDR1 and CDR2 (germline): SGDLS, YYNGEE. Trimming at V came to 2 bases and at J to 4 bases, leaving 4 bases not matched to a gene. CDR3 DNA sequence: TGTGCCAGCAGCGTCGGACAGGTGGCAGATACGCAGTATTTT. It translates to CASSVGQVADTQYF.

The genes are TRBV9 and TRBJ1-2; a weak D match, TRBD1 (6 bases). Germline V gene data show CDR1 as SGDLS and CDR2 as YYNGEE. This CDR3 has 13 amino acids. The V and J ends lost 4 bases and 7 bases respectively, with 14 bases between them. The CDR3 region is CASSQPGAGGYTF. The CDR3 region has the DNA TGTGCCAGCAGCCAGCCAGGGGCTGGTGGCTACACCTTC.

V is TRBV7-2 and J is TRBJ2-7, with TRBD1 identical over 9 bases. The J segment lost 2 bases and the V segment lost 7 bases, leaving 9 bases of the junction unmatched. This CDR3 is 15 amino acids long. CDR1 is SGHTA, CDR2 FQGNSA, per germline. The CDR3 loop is CASTNKRTGAYEQYF. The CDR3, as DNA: TGTGCCAGCACTAATAAGAGGACAGGGGCCTACGAGCAGTACTTC. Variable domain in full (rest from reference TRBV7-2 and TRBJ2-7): GAGVSQSPSNKVTEKGKDVELRCDPISGHTALYWYRQSLGQGLEFLIYFQGNSAPDKSGLPSDRFSAERTGGSVSTLTIQRTQQEDSAVYLCASTNKRTGAYEQYFGPGTRLTVT.

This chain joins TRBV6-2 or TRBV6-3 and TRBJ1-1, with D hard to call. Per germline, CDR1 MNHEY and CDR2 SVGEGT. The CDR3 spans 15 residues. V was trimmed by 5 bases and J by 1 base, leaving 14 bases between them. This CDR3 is CASSEPVIWNTEAFF. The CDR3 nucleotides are TGTGCCAGCAGTGAGCCCGTTATCTGGAACACTGAAGCTTTCTTT.

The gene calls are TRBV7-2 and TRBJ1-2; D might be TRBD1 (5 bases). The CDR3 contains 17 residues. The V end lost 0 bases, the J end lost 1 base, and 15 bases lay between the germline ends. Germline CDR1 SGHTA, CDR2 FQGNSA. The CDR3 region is CASSLAQGQLINYGYTF. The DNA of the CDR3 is TGTGCCAGCAGCTTAGCGCAGGGTCAGCTAATTAACTATGGCTACACCTTC.

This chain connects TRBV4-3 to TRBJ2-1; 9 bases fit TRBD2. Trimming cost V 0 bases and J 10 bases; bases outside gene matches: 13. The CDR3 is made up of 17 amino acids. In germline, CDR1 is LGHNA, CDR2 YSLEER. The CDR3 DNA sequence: TGCGCCAGCAGCCAAGAAGCGGGGACTAGCTACTGGGTCGAGCAGTTCTTC. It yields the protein CASSQEAGTSYWVEQFF.

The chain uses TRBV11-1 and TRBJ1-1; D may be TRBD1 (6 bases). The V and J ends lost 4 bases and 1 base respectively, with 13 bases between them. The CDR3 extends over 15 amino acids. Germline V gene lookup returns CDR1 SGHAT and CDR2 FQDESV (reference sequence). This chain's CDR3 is CASSSWTAQNTEAFF. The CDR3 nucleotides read TGTGCCAGCAGCTCTTGGACAGCTCAGAACACTGAAGCTTTCTTT.

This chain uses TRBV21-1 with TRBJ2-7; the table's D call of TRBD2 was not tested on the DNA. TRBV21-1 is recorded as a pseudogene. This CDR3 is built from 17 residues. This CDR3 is CASSKARTSGKNYEQYF. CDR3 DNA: TGTGCCAGCAGCAAAGCCAGGACTAGCGGGAAAAACTACGAGCAGTACTTC.

Written as DNA, the CDR3 is TGTGCCAGCAGTGAAACACTGAACACTGAAGCTTTCTTT. Protein sequence: CASSETLNTEAFF. This chain connects TRBV6-1 to TRBJ1-1; D is uncertain. The CDR3 consists of 13 residues. Germline V gene sequence: CDR1 MNHNS, CDR2 SASEGT. V was shortened by 2 bases and J by 0 bases, with 4 bases between the two germline ends.

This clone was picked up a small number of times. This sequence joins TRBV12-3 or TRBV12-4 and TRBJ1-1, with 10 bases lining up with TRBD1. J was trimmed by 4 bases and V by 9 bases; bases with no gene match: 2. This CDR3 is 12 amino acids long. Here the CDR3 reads CASGQGGTEAFF. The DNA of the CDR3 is TGTGCCAGTGGACAGGGGGGCACTGAAGCTTTCTTT.